A selection of T cell receptor beta chains follows, all from one sample in a study of blood T cell repertoires in COVID-19. Libraries were prepared by immunoSEQ multiplex PCR; TCRdb keeps only in-frame clonotypes and omits some of them. The table lists 150,000 to 200,000 clones, around 91% of them singletons. The sequencing input was peripheral blood. These receptors were obtained from a man over 45 with acute or convalescent COVID-19. CDR3s include the opening cysteine and the closing phenylalanine or tryptophan. The D gene is left open where the match is weak. Rows give clone size only sometimes, using once, few, many, or a class for an expanded clone.

V	J	size	D	CDR3	DNA
TRBV28	TRBJ2-2	NA	TRBD1	CASSSWTGGSVNTGELFF	TGTGCCAGCAGTTCGTGGACAGGGGGAAGCGTTAACACCGGGGAGCTGTTTTTT
TRBV6-5	TRBJ2-2	NA	TRBD1	CASRGQVVVGELFF	TGTGCCAGCAGGGGACAGGTCGTGGTCGGGGAGCTGTTTTTT
TRBV18	TRBJ2-3	NA	NA	CASSPTATTDTQYF	TGTGCCAGCTCACCGACAGCTACCACAGATACGCAGTATTTT
TRBV4-1	TRBJ2-3	NA	TRBD2	CASSQRTSTGTDTQYF	TGCGCCAGCAGCCAAAGGACTAGCACTGGCACAGATACGCAGTATTTT
TRBV7-2	TRBJ1-2	NA	NA	CASSLLRANYGYTF	TGTGCCAGCAGCTTACTCAGGGCTAACTATGGCTACACCTTC
TRBV6-5	TRBJ1-4	NA	NA	CASRGDATNEKLFF	TGTGCCAGCAGAGGGGATGCAACTAATGAAAAACTGTTTTTT
TRBV4-1	TRBJ1-6	NA	NA	CASSARGSYNSPLHF	TGCGCCAGCAGCGCACGGGGTTCCTATAATTCACCCCTCCACTTT
TRBV27	TRBJ1-3	NA	NA	CASRDIAGNPGNTIYF	TGTGCCAGCAGGGACATCGCAGGAAACCCTGGAAACACCATATATTTT
TRBV2	TRBJ1-1	NA	NA	CASSEALPGSEAFF	TGTGCCAGCAGTGAAGCGCTTCCGGGATCCGAAGCTTTCTTT
TRBV4-1	TRBJ2-1	NA	NA	CASSQAGGSSYNEQFF	TGCGCCAGCAGCCAAGCCGGGGGAAGCTCCTACAATGAGCAGTTCTTC
TRBV18	TRBJ1-4	NA	TRBD1	CASSPQTGPNEKLFF	TGTGCCAGCTCACCGCAGACAGGGCCGAATGAAAAACTGTTTTTT
TRBV5-1	TRBJ1-5	NA	TRBD1	CASSPNGQGALQPQHF	TGCGCCAGCAGCCCCAACGGACAGGGGGCCTTGCAGCCCCAGCATTTT
TRBV29-1	TRBJ2-1	NA	TRBD1	CSVPTGLSSYNEQFF	TGCAGCGTCCCGACAGGGCTAAGCTCCTACAATGAGCAGTTCTTC
TRBV9	TRBJ2-2	NA	NA	CASSVHFTGELFF	TGTGCCAGCAGCGTACATTTCACCGGGGAGCTGTTTTTT
TRBV7-3	TRBJ2-5	NA	NA	CASSFSGRETQYF	TGTGCCAGCAGTTTTAGCGGTAGAGAGACCCAGTACTTC
TRBV29-1	TRBJ2-1	NA	TRBD2	CSVEVGLAGATFYNEQFF	TGCAGCGTTGAAGTTGGACTAGCGGGGGCTACCTTCTACAATGAGCAGTTCTTC
TRBV15	TRBJ1-5	NA	TRBD1	CATKDGTGGYSNQPQHF	TGTGCCACCAAGGACGGGACAGGGGGTTATAGCAATCAGCCCCAGCATTTT
TRBV3-1/TRBV3-2	TRBJ1-4	NA	TRBD1	CASSQLPGTGFEKLFF	TGTGCCAGCAGCCAACTTCCCGGGACAGGGTTTGAAAAACTGTTTTTT
TRBV9	TRBJ2-3	once	TRBD2	CASSPGTSGKSDTQYF	TGTGCCAGCAGCCCAGGGACTAGCGGGAAGTCAGATACGCAGTATTTT
TRBV4-2	TRBJ2-7	once	TRBD2	CASSQRLAGVGSYEQYF	TGTGCCAGCAGCCAAAGACTAGCGGGAGTCGGGTCCTACGAGCAGTACTTC
TRBV19	TRBJ1-5	NA	NA	CASSPYTGYQPQHF	TGTGCCAGTAGCCCCTACACAGGGTATCAGCCCCAGCATTTT
TRBV4-3	TRBJ1-3	NA	NA	CASSQDYQASGNTIYF	TGCGCCAGCAGCCAAGATTACCAGGCCTCTGGAAACACCATATATTTT
TRBV7-9	TRBJ2-1	NA	NA	CASSLGADNEQFF	TGTGCCAGCAGCTTAGGGGCAGACAATGAGCAGTTCTTC
TRBV7-2	TRBJ2-3	once	NA	CASSSYTDTQYF	TGTGCCAGCAGCTCGTACACAGATACGCAGTATTTT
TRBV28	TRBJ1-2	NA	NA	CASSLGQINYGYTF	TGTGCCAGCAGTTTAGGACAGATTAACTATGGCTACACCTTC
TRBV19	TRBJ1-1	NA	TRBD1	CASSTRTGGGTEAFF	TGTGCCAGTAGTACCCGGACAGGGGGAGGCACTGAAGCTTTCTTT
TRBV9	TRBJ1-6	NA	TRBD1	CASSVEDRDNSPLHF	TGTGCCAGCAGCGTGGAGGACAGGGATAATTCACCCCTCCACTTT
TRBV10-1	TRBJ2-3	NA	TRBD2	CASSESLAGGADTQYF	TGCGCCAGCAGTGAGTCCTTGGCGGGAGGGGCAGATACGCAGTATTTT
TRBV7-3	TRBJ2-3	NA	TRBD2	CASSSPGLAGEDTQYF	TGTGCCAGCAGCAGCCCGGGACTAGCGGGAGAAGATACGCAGTATTTT
TRBV29-1	TRBJ2-3	once	NA	CSVEFTGTLGNTQYF	TGCAGCGTTGAGTTTACGGGGACTTTGGGAAATACGCAGTATTTT
TRBV7-8	TRBJ2-1	NA	TRBD1	CASSLGPHRQGETNNEQFF	TGTGCCAGCAGCTTAGGGCCCCACCGACAGGGAGAAACAAACAATGAGCAGTTCTTC
TRBV7-6	TRBJ2-2	NA	TRBD2	CASSSLRRLAGFTGELFF	TGTGCCAGCAGCTCCCTAAGGCGCCTAGCGGGTTTCACCGGGGAGCTGTTTTTT
TRBV3-1/TRBV3-2	TRBJ2-2	NA	NA	CASSQEGPWTGELFF	TGTGCCAGCAGCCAAGAAGGCCCCTGGACTGGGGAGCTGTTTTTT
TRBV4-1	TRBJ1-5	few	NA	CASSPTGSNQPQHF	TGCGCCAGCAGCCCGACAGGTAGCAATCAGCCCCAGCATTTT
TRBV5-1	TRBJ2-5	NA	TRBD2	CASSGGEGETQYF	TGCGCCAGCAGCGGAGGGGAGGGAGAGACCCAGTACTTC
TRBV7-8	TRBJ1-2	NA	TRBD1	CASRQDRAGGYTF	TGTGCCAGCAGACAGGACAGGGCTGGGGGCTACACCTTC
TRBV6-5	TRBJ1-1	NA	NA	CASQASSNTEAFF	TGTGCCAGCCAAGCTTCCTCCAACACTGAAGCTTTCTTT
TRBV7-9	TRBJ1-4	NA	NA	CASSPGYPLNEKLFF	TGTGCCAGCAGCCCCGGTTATCCCCTAAATGAAAAACTGTTTTTT
TRBV7-2	TRBJ2-3	NA	NA	CASSFQVATDTQYF	TGTGCCAGCAGCTTTCAAGTGGCTACAGATACGCAGTATTTT
TRBV18	TRBJ2-7	NA	TRBD1	CASNTGAYEQYF	TGTGCCAGTAACACAGGGGCCTACGAGCAGTACTTC
TRBV7-2	TRBJ2-1	NA	NA	CASSSSRTSYNEQFF	TGTGCCAGCAGCTCATCCCGGACATCCTACAATGAGCAGTTCTTC
TRBV10-1	TRBJ1-1	NA	NA	CASSSGDTEAFF	TGCGCCAGCAGTTCAGGGGACACTGAAGCTTTCTTT
TRBV6-1	TRBJ1-5	NA	TRBD1	CASSEALLGQGRDQPQHF	TGTGCCAGCAGTGAAGCCCTCCTGGGACAGGGGAGGGATCAGCCCCAGCATTTT
TRBV18	TRBJ2-1	once	TRBD1	CASSPLGDRGYSEQFF	TGTGCCAGCTCACCGTTAGGGGACAGGGGTTACAGTGAGCAGTTCTTC
TRBV6-2/TRBV6-3	TRBJ1-2	NA	TRBD1	CASSRTGGFGYTF	TGTGCCAGCAGTCGGACAGGGGGCTTTGGCTACACCTTC
TRBV7-6	TRBJ2-2	NA	NA	CASSLGRAGATGELFF	TGTGCCAGCAGCTTAGGGCGGGCGGGGGCCACCGGGGAGCTGTTTTTT
TRBV5-4	TRBJ1-1	NA	NA	CASGRLTTAQRSINTEAFF	TGTGCCAGTGGGCGGTTAACGACAGCACAGAGATCCATCAACACTGAAGCTTTCTTT
TRBV27	TRBJ2-2	NA	NA	CASSPWTGDGGGELFF	TGTGCCAGCAGTCCATGGACTGGGGATGGTGGCGGGGAGCTGTTTTTT
TRBV7-9	TRBJ1-4	NA	TRBD1	CASSPQGDEKLFF	TGTGCCAGCAGCCCTCAGGGGGATGAAAAACTGTTTTTT
TRBV27	TRBJ1-2	NA	NA	CASSTDRPYYGYTF	TGTGCCAGCTCTACCGACAGGCCATACTATGGCTACACCTTC
TRBV7-2	TRBJ2-1	few	TRBD1	CASSSHGTGIFNEQFF	TGTGCCAGCAGCTCCCACGGGACAGGGATTTTTAATGAGCAGTTCTTC
TRBV25-1	TRBJ2-1	NA	NA	CASSAPRGSAYNEQFF	TGTGCCAGCAGTGCTCCCCGTGGCTCCGCATACAATGAGCAGTTCTTC
TRBV27	TRBJ2-5	NA	TRBD1	CASSYDRGKTQYF	TGTGCCAGCAGTTACGACAGGGGAAAGACCCAGTACTTC
TRBV28	TRBJ2-5	NA	NA	CASSQNMPETQYF	TGTGCCAGCAGTCAGAACATGCCGGAGACCCAGTACTTC
TRBV24-1	TRBJ2-2	NA	TRBD2	CATSDKGLAGVYTGELFF	TGTGCCACCAGTGATAAGGGACTAGCGGGAGTGTACACCGGGGAGCTGTTTTTT
TRBV12-3/TRBV12-4	TRBJ1-5	NA	NA	CARRRGDQPQHF	TGTGCCAGGCGGAGGGGAGATCAGCCCCAGCATTTT
TRBV18	TRBJ2-3	NA	NA	CASSPEDTQYF	TGTGCCAGCTCACCGGAGGATACGCAGTATTTT
TRBV2	TRBJ1-1	NA	NA	CATSTGNTEAFF	TGTGCCACCTCGACGGGGAACACTGAAGCTTTCTTT